The next 21 T cell receptor beta chains were all read from a single sample in a study of beta chain features in type 1 diabetes. The isolated RNA, all of it, was reverse transcribed, so expressed TCRB transcripts were what got sequenced. Produced via immunoSEQ multiplex PCR; TCRdb's table is partial and in-frame only. The repertoire holds around 500,000 clones, with more than 9.5% as singletons. The sample was naive CD4+ T cells from blood. The receptors were gathered from a woman younger than 35 in good health.

The rearrangement joins TRBV29-1 to TRBJ2-1; 9 nucleotides line up with TRBD1. The CDR3 runs 16 residues. Germline-derived CDR1 and CDR2 are SQVTM and ANQGSEA. Losses at the gene ends were 6 bases for V and 3 bases for J; bases not matched to a gene: 12. CDR3 sequence: CSVTGQGTFSYNEQFF. CDR3 nucleotides: TGCAGCGTCACTGGACAGGGGACCTTTAGCTACAATGAGCAGTTCTTC.

This clone was seen only a few times. The gene calls are TRBV10-3 and TRBJ2-2, with D maybe TRBD1 (5 bases). Germline assignment: CDR1 ENHRY and CDR2 SYGVKD. The V gene lost 6 bases and the J gene lost 6 bases, with 8 bases spanning the gap. The CDR3 has 12 residues. The CDR3 protein is CAISREPGELFF. CDR3 nucleotides: TGTGCCATCAGCAGGGAACCCGGGGAGCTGTTTTTT.

The V and J genes are TRBV7-2 and TRBJ2-7, with D possibly TRBD1 on 6 matching bases. The CDR3 contains 15 residues. Trimming took off 3 bases at V and 3 bases at J, with 15 bases between the two ends. Germline assignment: CDR1 SGHTA and CDR2 FQGNSA. The CDR3 sequence: CASSFSTGANYEQYF. CDR3 in DNA: TGTGCCAGCAGCTTTTCGACAGGAGCGAACTACGAGCAGTACTTC.

This chain links TRBV9 with TRBJ2-7; TRBD2 might be the D (5 bases). The CDR3 totals 15 residues. Germline-derived CDR1 and CDR2 are SGDLS and YYNGEE. V gave up 0 bases and J gave up 3 bases, with 13 bases separating them. CDR3 region: CASSVGSSILYEQYF. CDR3 DNA sequence: TGTGCCAGCAGCGTAGGGTCTAGCATCCTCTACGAGCAGTACTTC.

J is TRBJ2-5 and V is TRBV25-1; 7 bases align to TRBD1. CDR1 is MGHDK, CDR2 SYGVNS, per germline. V lost 5 bases, J lost 4 bases, and 10 bases stayed unmatched. CDR3 length: 15 residues. CDR3 amino acids: CASSPLTGVGETQYF. For the CDR3, the DNA is TGTGCCAGCAGTCCCCTAACAGGGGTAGGAGAGACCCAGTACTTC.

In this sample, this clone turned up a few times. This chain joins TRBV7-8 and TRBJ2-7, with D perhaps matching TRBD1 (6 bases). CDR1 and CDR2 (germline): SGHVS, FQNEAQ. The CDR3 spans 13 residues. The V end lost 5 bases, the J end lost 3 bases, and 11 bases lay between the germline ends. The CDR3 DNA sequence: TGTGCCAGCAGCACCAGGACAGTCTACGAGCAGTACTTC. Protein sequence: CASSTRTVYEQYF.

The chain carries TRBV5-1 and TRBJ2-5, with TRBD1 matching 7 bases. The V segment lost 4 bases and the J segment 1 base; nucleotides outside the gene matches: 4. CDR1 and CDR2 from the germline V gene are SGHRS and YFSETQ. This CDR3 comprises 14 residues. CDR3 protein: CASSVDRVQETQYF. The CDR3 region has the DNA TGCGCCAGCAGCGTAGACAGGGTCCAAGAGACCCAGTACTTC.

This clone came up a few times. The chain is built from TRBV25-1 and TRBJ2-7; the D gene is possibly TRBD1 (6 bases). Per germline, CDR1 MGHDK and CDR2 SYGVNS. V was pared by 5 bases and J by 2 bases, with 19 bases between. This CDR3 has 16 residues. The CDR3 sequence is CASSRAGTSPPYEQYF. The CDR3 DNA is TGTGCCAGCAGTAGAGCCGGGACAAGTCCACCCTACGAGCAGTACTTC.

This clone has more than one count but fewer than ten. V usage is TRBV5-1 and J usage is TRBJ2-5, with 8 bases that match TRBD1. J lost 2 bases, V lost 4 bases, and 7 bases had no gene match. Germline V gene data show CDR1 as SGHRS and CDR2 as YFSETQ. This CDR3 has 15 amino acids. CDR3 coding DNA: TGCGCCAGCAGCGGGACAGGCCGATCACAAGAGACCCAGTACTTC. Translation gives CASSGTGRSQETQYF.

This clone appeared a few times. The genes are TRBV30 and TRBJ1-4; D uncertain. CDR1 is GTSNPN, CDR2 SVGIG, per germline (reference sequence). CDR3 length: 16 amino acids. V shed 5 bases and J shed 5 bases, with 21 bases lying between them. CDR3: CAWHDRVGSRNEKLFF. The CDR3 coding sequence is TGTGCCTGGCACGACCGCGTGGGGAGCCGCAATGAAAAACTGTTTTTT.

Concerning this clone itself: Given a much more abundant clone one base away, this may be a read error. V gene TRBV27 combines with J gene TRBJ2-5; no clear D. Trimming took 3 bases from V and 2 from J, leaving 1 base between them. Germline CDR1 MNHEY, CDR2 SMNVEV (reference sequence). The CDR3 sequence is 11 residues long. CDR3 sequence: CASSFQETQYF. The CDR3 DNA reads TGTGCCAGCAGTTTTCAAGAGACCCAGTACTTC.

This clone was counted only a few times. This sequence joins TRBV2 and TRBJ2-2; D is ambiguous. Germline V lookup: CDR1 SNHLY, CDR2 FYNNEI. Trimming took 7 bases from V and 2 from J, leaving 2 bases between them. The CDR3 runs to 11 residues. DNA of the CDR3: TGTGCCAGCACTAACACCGGGGAGCTGTTTTTT. Amino acids: CASTNTGELFF.

The chain uses TRBV6-5 and TRBJ2-1; D may match TRBD1 or TRBD2 (5 bases each). Germline assignment: CDR1 MNHEY and CDR2 SVGAGI. The CDR3 is 15 amino acids. Trimming shortened V by 0 bases and J by 12 bases, and 18 bases separated the two germline ends. In nucleotides, the CDR3 is TGTGCCAGCAGTTACTCGTCGGGGACCCTTGTGGGGCAGTTCTTC. It specifies CASSYSSGTLVGQFF.

This clone was found once. The chain is built from TRBV7-8 and TRBJ2-7; D possibly corresponds to TRBD2 (5 bases). V shed 1 base and J shed 2 bases, with 15 bases lying between them. Germline CDR1 reads SGHVS; CDR2 reads FQNEAQ. The CDR3 runs 16 residues. The CDR3 nucleotides read TGTGCCAGCAGCTTAGTTGGAGGACCTGTTGCCTACGAGCAGTACTTC. Residues: CASSLVGGPVAYEQYF.

The rearrangement links TRBV7-9 to TRBJ1-1; D not certain. This CDR3 comprises 15 residues. Trimming left V 2 bases short and J 4 bases short, with 14 bases between. Germline V gene sequence: CDR1 SEHNR, CDR2 FQNEAQ (reference sequence). The CDR3 is CASSLSPQVGTEAFF. The CDR3 coding sequence is TGTGCCAGCAGCTTATCCCCTCAGGTAGGCACTGAAGCTTTCTTT. The entire variable domain, with the rest obtained from reference TRBV7-9 and TRBJ1-1, is as follows: DTGVSQNPRHKITKRGQNVTFRCDPISEHNRLYWYRQTLGQGPEFLTYFQNEAQLEKSRLLSDRFSAERPKGSFSTLEIQRTEQGDSAMYLCASSLSPQVGTEAFFGQGTRLTVV.

The CDR3 sequence is CASSRDRGGGYTF. In DNA, the CDR3 is TGTGCCAGTAGCCGGGACAGGGGCGGCGGCTACACCTTC. This sequence joins TRBV19 and TRBJ1-2; 10 bases align to TRBD1. Trimming removed 6 bases from V and 8 bases from J; junction bases left unmatched: 6. Germline assignment: CDR1 LNHDA and CDR2 SQIVND (reference sequence). The CDR3 covers 13 residues.

This clone was picked up a small number of times. V is TRBV19 and J is TRBJ2-7; D is perhaps TRBD2 (6 bases). This CDR3 is 15 amino acids long. The V gene lost 5 bases and the J gene lost 6 bases, with 20 bases spanning the gap. CDR1 is LNHDA and CDR2 is SQIVND in the germline V gene (reference sequence). The CDR3 loop is CASSGGAGPLREQYF. The CDR3 coding sequence is TGTGCCAGTAGTGGTGGGGCGGGACCGCTTCGCGAGCAGTACTTC. Full variable domain (rest looked up from reference TRBV19 and TRBJ2-7): DGGITQSPKYLFRKEGQNVTLSCEQNLNHDAMYWYRQDPGQGLRLIYYSQIVNDFQKGDIAEGYSVSREKKESFPLTVTSAQKNPTAFYLCASSGGAGPLREQYFGPGTRLTVT.

The rearrangement links TRBV18 to TRBJ1-5, with D perhaps matching TRBD1 (5 bases). The CDR3 spans 15 residues. V lost 3 bases and J lost 2, with 11 bases in between. The germline V gene encodes CDR1 KGHSH and CDR2 LQKENI. The CDR3 sequence is CASSPPGSGNQPQHF. The CDR3 DNA follows: TGTGCCAGCTCACCTCCAGGGAGCGGCAATCAGCCCCAGCATTTT.

In its sample, this clone was seen a few times. The chain links TRBV9 to TRBJ2-7; D uncertain. CDR1 and CDR2 from the germline V gene are SGDLS and YYNGEE. This CDR3 comprises 14 residues. The germline V and J ends were trimmed by 0 bases and 5 bases, with 12 bases remaining between them. The CDR3 DNA reads TGTGCCAGCAGCGTAGATCCTATTGGGCACGAGCAGTACTTC. It specifies CASSVDPIGHEQYF.

This clone was found a few times. DNA of the CDR3: TGTGCCAGCAGCCAAGATTCAGGCAGAAACCAAGAGACCCAGTACTTC. This sequence encodes CASSQDSGRNQETQYF. J is TRBJ2-5 and V is TRBV4-2; D call uncertain. Germline values: CDR1 LGHNA, CDR2 YNFKEQ. V was clipped by 0 bases and J by 0 bases, with 11 bases between them. The CDR3 covers 16 residues.

This clone was observed a handful of times. The chain recombines TRBV7-2 with TRBJ2-3; 12 bases map to TRBD2. The CDR3 extends over 16 amino acids. The V and J ends lost 6 bases and 4 bases, in that order; junction bases with no gene match: 8. Germline loops: CDR1 SGHTA, CDR2 FQGNSA. The CDR3 DNA reads TGTGCCAGCAGACGAGAGGCTAGCGGGGGGGCAGATACGCAGTATTTT. As protein: CASRREASGGADTQYF.